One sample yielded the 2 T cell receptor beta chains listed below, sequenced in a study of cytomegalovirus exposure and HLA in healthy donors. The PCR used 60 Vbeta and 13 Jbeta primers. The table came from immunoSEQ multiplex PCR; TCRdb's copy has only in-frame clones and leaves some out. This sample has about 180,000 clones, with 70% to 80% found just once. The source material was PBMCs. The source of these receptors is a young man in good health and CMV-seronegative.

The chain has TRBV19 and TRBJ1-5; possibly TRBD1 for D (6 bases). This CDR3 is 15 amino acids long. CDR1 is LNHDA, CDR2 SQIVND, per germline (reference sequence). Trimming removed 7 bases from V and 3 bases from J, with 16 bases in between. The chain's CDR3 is CASMSTGFSNQPQHF. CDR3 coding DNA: TGTGCCAGTATGTCAACAGGGTTCTCCAATCAGCCCCAGCATTTT.

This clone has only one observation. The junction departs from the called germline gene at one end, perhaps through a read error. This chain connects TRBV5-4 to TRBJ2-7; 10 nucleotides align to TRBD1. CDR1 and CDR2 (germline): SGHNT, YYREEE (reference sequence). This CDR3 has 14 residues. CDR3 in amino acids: CASSLGQGLYEQYF. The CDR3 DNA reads TGTGCCAGCAGTTTGGGACAGGGGCTCTACGAGCAGTACTTC.